This paragraph reports one T cell receptor beta chain. As handled by the study authors: Estimation of nucleated cell counts relied on the amplification of reference gene primers. The assay was immunoSEQ multiplex PCR, and TCRdb's table has in-frame clones only and misses some. V and J calls and clone size are copied from that table; D and trimming were computed from the DNA. The sample lists roughly 160,000 clones, roughly 82% occurring once. The data belong to a study of blood T cell repertoires in COVID-19. Donors were grouped by their self-reported clinical history. The sequenced sample was PBMCs or T cells enriched from blood (not recorded which). The receptor's source is a man aged 50-60 years who had recovered from COVID-19.

This CDR3 reads CASKRKGVSTNEKLFF. For the CDR3, the DNA is TGTGCCAGTAAAAGGAAGGGAGTATCAACTAATGAAAAACTGTTTTTT. The chain carries TRBV19 and TRBJ1-4; D unclear. The V end was cut by 7 bases, the J end by 0 bases, with 15 bases between. CDR3 size: 16 residues. Germline V gene sequence: CDR1 LNHDA, CDR2 SQIVND (reference sequence). The whole variable domain, remainder taken from reference TRBV19 and TRBJ1-4, is DGGITQSPKYLFRKEGQNVTLSCEQNLNHDAMYWYRQDPGQGLRLIYYSQIVNDFQKGDIAEGYSVSREKKESFPLTVTSAQKNPTAFYLCASKRKGVSTNEKLFFGSGTQLSVL.